This TCR beta chain was sequenced during a study of blood T cells in healthy people across ages (dated by TCRdb to the mid-2010s). Background on the whole study: Template switching captured roughly one uniquely barcoded TCR beta cDNA molecule per two T cells in model experiments. To track age-related changes in TCR beta repertoire diversity, the study relied on deep sequencing normalized with unique cDNA molecular identifiers. To avoid experimental bias, donors of different ages were spread randomly across the sequencing lanes. Two additional independent replicas of 1 million unique cDNA reads from the same blood draw were analyzed for two donors (one aged 18 to 30 and one aged 80 or older). The donors were divided into four age groups: young (average approximately 17 years), middle-aged (about 39), aged (around 59) and long-lived (around 80). Study-level results and caveats: Observed TCR beta diversity correlated strongly with the percentage of naive T cells measured by flow cytometry. Conclusive comparison of naive and antigen-experienced compartments was prevented by the profiling of bulk unsorted PBMCs. Donor CMV infection status was unknown, potentially confounding age-related changes in expanded clonotypes. Compared with the aged group, the long-lived group had more naive CD4+ T cells, fewer expanded clones and increased TCR diversity, suggesting age selection. As age increased, observed TCR beta diversity per million T cells dropped in a roughly linear way, and a significant reduction was already evident by age around 41. Estimates of total diversity based on one million sequenced T cells were regarded as lower bounds and as underestimates.

This clonotype has a handful of counts. Its antigen specificity is not known. Qualities for individual bases were not recorded, and no much larger clone is one base off. Donors were roughly 40 systemically healthy Caucasian individuals from Russia aged roughly 6 to 95 years. Ten milliliters of peripheral blood were drawn from each donor into EDTA-treated Vacutainer tubes. Ficoll-Paque density-gradient centrifugation was used to isolate PBMCs, with at least 6.5 million per sample. Trizol reagent was used to extract total RNA from the PBMCs, yielding at least 6 micrograms per sample. The percentages of naive CD45RAhigh/CD27high T cells were determined by flow cytometry on a PBMC aliquot from every donor. Including the terminal cysteine and phenylalanine, the CDR3 comprises 15 residues. This entry keeps only the CDR3 DNA: 45 bases, framed from base 1. The germline V gene yields MNHNS for CDR1 and SASEGT for CDR2. The junction shows trimming of 6 bases on V and 0 bases on J, plus 9 bases between the germline ends.

The library was produced with 5' RACE. TCRdb lists the instrument as Illumina HiSeq 2500. A second PCR of roughly 7 to 11 cycles was run with a J-beta primer mix and a sample-barcoded 5' primer. Each TCR beta cDNA molecule received a unique molecular identifier from a template-switch 5' adaptor carrying 12 random nucleotides. Each sample yielded at least 2.5 million CDR3-containing paired-end reads. First-strand cDNA was synthesized from all RNA with the Mint cDNA synthesis kit, primed by a TRBC-specific oligonucleotide. After uracil-DNA glycosylase treatment, a first 18-cycle PCR used universal primers M1SS and BC2_uni_R on all cDNA. For the original study's pipeline: Each sample was normalized by randomly selecting 1 million high-quality reads, each carrying a distinct molecular identifier. Instead of being binned into consensus sequences, reads with shared molecular identifiers were discarded. CDR3 identification, clonotype clustering and error correction used MiTCR with a Q25 quality threshold and the strictest error-elimination algorithm. A nonparametric unseen species model using Euler transformation provided a lower-bound estimate of total TCR beta diversity. TCRdb reanalyzed the raw reads on its own, using fastp at Q25 for trimming and MiXCR for clone calling, and kept in-frame beta chains. Rows with a matching CDR3 protein are joined into one entry that keeps the most common DNA and genes. These V and J calls derive from TCRdb rather than the authors' analysis. This sample has 1,100,000 or so distinct CDR3 sequences in its table, and roughly 45% of those were observed once. Approximately 20% of the sample comes from the top ten.

This receptor was taken from a woman aged 55-69 years in good health. This chain joins TRBV6-1 to TRBJ1-6; no D gene is confidently identified. The sample was blood. The CDR3 in this case is CASRRGSSYNSPLHF. The nucleotides read TGTGCCAGCAGGCGAGGGAGCTCCTATAATTCACCCCTCCACTTT.